Sequencing of this T cell receptor (beta chain) was carried out in a study of T-cell memory formation after mild COVID-19. This clonotype was recorded only once. The germline V gene has CDR1 MNHNS and CDR2 SASEGT. V lost 7 bases and J lost 2, with 17 bases in between. The CDR3 is 15 residues long. MiXCR, applied by TCRdb to the 5' RACE reads, yields one record per CDR3 protein. The sample lists a few hundred thousand distinct CDR3 sequences, 14% occurring once. Sequencing input: PBMCs or a T cell subset sorted from them (not recorded which). The chain links TRBV6-1 to TRBJ2-5; possible D gene TRBD2, 7 bases. The TCR comes from a young man who had mild COVID-19 (a few samples of this study predate the infection). Cell type and time point are not known. DNA for the CDR3: TGTGCCAGCACACTGGGGGGGGACATTCAAGAGACCCAGTACTTC. Encoded protein: CASTLGGDIQETQYF.